Each of the 14 T cell receptor beta chains below was sequenced from the same sample in a study of beta chain features in type 1 diabetes (dated by TCRdb to the late 2010s). General study outcomes and caveats: In all four CD4+ subsets, TCRB CDR3 length was moderately but significantly shorter in type 1 diabetes patients.

Libraries came from the immunoSEQ multiplex PCR assay. All of the isolated RNA was reverse transcribed with the High Capacity cDNA Reverse Transcription Kit, so expressed TCRB transcripts were sequenced. TCRdb limited this immuneACCESS table to in-frame rearrangements with V and J called. A share of clones is missing; checked studies link under half to unresolved V genes, and the rest is unexplained. This sample holds around 360,000 clones; about 12% were observed only once. Approximately 0.011% of the sample is taken by the ten largest. Their cognate antigens are unknown. The sequenced sample was naive CD4+ T cells from blood. The label giving this sample's cell subset or site can be read as: true naive CD4+ T cells. The receptors shown here come from a woman between 18 and 29 years old with type 1 diabetes.

This chain's CDR3 is CASSLETGRTGELFF. The CDR3 DNA reads TGTGCCAGCAGCTTGGAGACAGGGCGGACCGGGGAGCTGTTTTTT. J is TRBJ2-2 and V is TRBV5-6; TRBD1 aligns across 7 bases. Per germline, CDR1 SGHDT and CDR2 YYEEEE. The CDR3 extends over 15 amino acids. The junction had 4 bases not matched to a gene; V was cut back by 0 bases and J by 5 bases.

The sample holds a few counts of this clone. The rearrangement links TRBV9 to TRBJ2-1, with 7 bases that match TRBD1. The germline V gene encodes CDR1 SGDLS and CDR2 YYNGEE. V trimming: 0 bases; J trimming: 2 bases; junction bases outside the gene matches: 5. The CDR3 has 16 residues. The CDR3 DNA reads TGTGCCAGCAGCGTAGGGCTCAGGGGGACCTACAATGAGCAGTTCTTC. Encoded protein: CASSVGLRGTYNEQFF.

This clone appeared a few times. The chain joins TRBV9 to TRBJ2-1; 11 bases are a match to TRBD1. V lost 4 bases to trimming and J lost 7 bases; unmatched junction nucleotides: 13. From germline, CDR1 is SGDLS and CDR2 YYNGEE. The CDR3 totals 17 residues. The CDR3 reads CASSRRGGTGGRNEQFF. CDR3 coding DNA: TGTGCCAGCAGCCGAAGGGGTGGGACAGGGGGGAGGAATGAGCAGTTCTTC.

Regarding this clone: The same CDR3 is also encoded by other DNA sequences in this sample. As DNA, the CDR3 is TGTGCCAGCAGTTCTACAGGGTACGAGCAGTACTTC. Translating it yields CASSSTGYEQYF. The chain combines TRBV6-5 with TRBJ2-7, with D perhaps matching TRBD1 (6 bases). Germline CDR1 reads MNHEY; CDR2 reads SVGAGI. The CDR3 is made up of 12 amino acids. V gave up 4 bases and J gave up 4 bases, with 8 bases separating them.

In the case of this clone: Other DNA sequences in the sample encode the same CDR3. CDR3 region: CSVRQGNQPQHF. CDR3 in DNA: TGCAGCGTTCGACAGGGGAACCAGCCCCAGCATTTT. The rearrangement joins TRBV29-1 to TRBJ1-5; 8 bases fit TRBD1. The CDR3 length is 12 residues. With V trimmed by 5 bases and J by 7 bases, 4 bases remained unmatched. Germline-derived CDR1 and CDR2 are SQVTM and ANQGSEA. The full variable domain, in which reference TRBV29-1 and TRBJ1-5 provide the parts outside the CDR3, is SAVISQKPSRDICQRGTSLTIQCQVDSQVTMMFWYRQQPGQSLTLIATANQGSEATYESGFVIDKFPISRPNLTFSTLTVSNMSPEDSSIYLCSVRQGNQPQHFGDGTRLSIL.

This rearrangement joins TRBV5-1 to TRBJ2-7; TRBD1 matches at 7 bases. The germline CDR1 and CDR2 sequences are SGHRS and YFSETQ. V was clipped by 4 bases and J by 5 bases; unmatched bases: 6. The CDR3 consists of 13 residues. CDR3 residues: CASSRGTVHEQYF. In DNA, the CDR3 is TGCGCCAGCAGCAGGGGGACAGTCCACGAGCAGTACTTC.

This chain uses TRBV30 with TRBJ2-4; a possible D gene is TRBD2 (5 bases). The CDR3 has 17 residues. V lost 2 bases to trimming and J lost 2 bases, with 19 bases between them. The germline V gene has CDR1 GTSNPN and CDR2 SVGIG (reference sequence). CDR3 coding DNA: TGTGCCTGGAGTTTACTGGGCGGGTCCCCCCCCAAAAACATTCAGTACTTC. Translation gives CAWSLLGGSPPKNIQYF.

The gene calls are TRBV6-5 and TRBJ2-2, with unresolved D. CDR1 is MNHEY, CDR2 SVGAGI, per germline. The CDR3 is 13 amino acids. V gave up 8 bases and J gave up 4 bases, with 11 bases separating them. The CDR3 region has the DNA TGTGCCAGCCACGAGGTTACCACCGGGGAGCTGTTTTTT. This codes for CASHEVTTGELFF.

The rearrangement joins TRBV9 to TRBJ2-2; D might be TRBD2 (5 bases). The CDR3 extends over 14 amino acids. The V end lost 0 bases, the J end lost 7 bases, and 10 bases lay between the germline ends. The germline CDR1 and CDR2 sequences are SGDLS and YYNGEE. The CDR3 coding sequence is TGTGCCAGCAGCGTAGCTTCAGAGGGCGGGGAGCTGTTTTTT. Translating gives CASSVASEGGELFF. Together with reference TRBV9 and TRBJ2-2, the CDR3 gives the full variable domain: DSGVTQTPKHLITATGQRVTLRCSPRSGDLSVYWYQQSLDQGLQFLIQYYNGEERAKGNILERFSAQQFPDLHSELNLSSLELGDSALYFCASSVASEGGELFFGEGSRLTVL.

This clone occurred a few times. The V gene is TRBV30, the J gene TRBJ2-7; TRBD2 is a possible D gene (6 bases). The germline V and J ends were trimmed by 8 bases and 7 bases, with 33 bases remaining between them. The CDR3 length is 17 residues. Germline V gene lookup returns CDR1 GTSNPN and CDR2 SVGIG (reference sequence). The CDR3 is CAVVPLYGGGHPREQYF. Written as DNA, the CDR3 is TGTGCCGTGGTCCCCCTATATGGGGGAGGCCACCCGCGAGAGCAGTACTTC.

This clone was counted only a few times. This chain uses TRBV13 with TRBJ2-7, with D tentatively TRBD1 (6 bases). Trimming stripped 0 bases from V and 2 bases from J, with 11 bases between. Looked up from germline, CDR1 is PRHDT and CDR2 is FYEKMQ (reference sequence). The CDR3 sequence is 15 residues long. The CDR3 region is CASSLGRAGAYEQYF. DNA for the CDR3: TGTGCCAGCAGCTTAGGGCGGGCAGGGGCCTACGAGCAGTACTTC.

This clone has a handful of counts. The V and J genes are TRBV29-1 and TRBJ2-7; D is unclear. Germline values: CDR1 SQVTM, CDR2 ANQGSEA. This CDR3 contains 13 residues. Trimming pared 4 bases from V and 2 bases from J, leaving 12 bases between. CDR3 DNA sequence: TGCAGCGTTGTTGTACAGTACCCCTACGAGCAGTACTTC. This encodes CSVVVQYPYEQYF.

Only a few counts were recorded for this clone. CDR3 nucleotides: TGTGCCAGTACCTATGCCGGGACAGGGTATCGGAATGGCTACACCTTC. It yields the protein CASTYAGTGYRNGYTF. This rearrangement joins TRBV5-6 to TRBJ1-2; 9 bases are a match to TRBD1. This CDR3 is built from 16 residues. The germline gives CDR1 SGHDT, CDR2 YYEEEE. Trimming cost V 8 bases and J 6 bases; bases outside gene matches: 17.

This clone was observed a handful of times. This chain uses TRBV28 with TRBJ1-2; D remains unclear. The ends were cut back, 7 bases at V and 3 bases at J, with 15 bases in the middle. The CDR3 is 14 residues long. The V gene's germline CDR1 is MDHEN and CDR2 SYDVKM. The chain's CDR3 is CASTLGSWDYGYTF. The DNA for the CDR3 is TGTGCCAGCACCCTCGGGAGCTGGGACTATGGCTACACCTTC.